These T cell receptor beta chains were read from a single sample in a study of T cell responses to AZD1222 COVID-19 vaccine. The data were produced by immunoSEQ multiplex PCR, yet TCRdb's version contains in-frame clones alone and is incomplete. Here the sample spans 120,000 or so clones, around 87% being singletons. Sequencing was performed on peripheral blood, taken on day 0 of AZD1222 vaccination. These receptors came from an adult in good health. CDR3s leave out the opening cysteine and the closing phenylalanine or tryptophan. Each record gives: CDR3 protein, V gene, J gene, D gene. The D gene is left open where the match is weak.

CDR3aa: ASSTTGLAGWETQY
v_gene: TRBV27
j_gene: TRBJ2-5
d_gene: TRBD2

CDR3aa: ASSEEFGGPETQY
v_gene: TRBV6-1
j_gene: TRBJ2-5
d_gene: -

CDR3aa: ASSLREGVNEKLF
v_gene: TRBV5-5
j_gene: TRBJ1-4
d_gene: -

CDR3aa: ASSVGAGRGDTQY
v_gene: TRBV9
j_gene: TRBJ2-3
d_gene: TRBD2

CDR3aa: ASSIVGGEGQPQH
v_gene: TRBV19
j_gene: TRBJ1-5
d_gene: TRBD1

CDR3aa: ASSLASGRALGYT
v_gene: TRBV7-2
j_gene: TRBJ1-2
d_gene: -

CDR3aa: ASRRQGEVTEAF
v_gene: TRBV4-1
j_gene: TRBJ1-1
d_gene: -

CDR3aa: ASRPTGGYYGYT
v_gene: TRBV27
j_gene: TRBJ1-2
d_gene: TRBD1

CDR3aa: ASSFGQDEGGYT
v_gene: TRBV5-1
j_gene: TRBJ1-2
d_gene: -

CDR3aa: ASSLTQSYGYT
v_gene: TRBV27
j_gene: TRBJ1-2
d_gene: -

CDR3aa: ASSPNDRGNNSPLH
v_gene: TRBV27
j_gene: TRBJ1-6
d_gene: TRBD1

CDR3aa: ATATGTRAVGTEAF
v_gene: TRBV15
j_gene: TRBJ1-1
d_gene: -

CDR3aa: ASSLVGGTGVEQY
v_gene: TRBV7-2
j_gene: TRBJ2-7
d_gene: TRBD1

CDR3aa: ASSQPEASKGNTIY
v_gene: TRBV3-1/TRBV3-2
j_gene: TRBJ1-3
d_gene: -

CDR3aa: ATSARQGNEKLF
v_gene: TRBV15
j_gene: TRBJ1-4
d_gene: TRBD1

CDR3aa: ASSQAPLTKNGYT
v_gene: TRBV3-1/TRBV3-2
j_gene: TRBJ1-2
d_gene: -

CDR3aa: ASSTGPDTQY
v_gene: TRBV7-9
j_gene: TRBJ2-3
d_gene: -

CDR3aa: ASSLSGSYTEAF
v_gene: TRBV19
j_gene: TRBJ1-1
d_gene: -

CDR3aa: ASGRRGFGTGELF
v_gene: TRBV3-1/TRBV3-2
j_gene: TRBJ2-2
d_gene: -

CDR3aa: ASSTRGDLDGYT
v_gene: TRBV19
j_gene: TRBJ1-2
d_gene: TRBD1

CDR3aa: ASSYGTGFGYT
v_gene: TRBV5-6
j_gene: TRBJ1-2
d_gene: TRBD1

CDR3aa: ASSEEPTGYYGYT
v_gene: TRBV6-1
j_gene: TRBJ1-2
d_gene: -

CDR3aa: ASSLVAGTDYQPQH
v_gene: TRBV7-8
j_gene: TRBJ1-5
d_gene: TRBD1

CDR3aa: ASSYSDGHQPQH
v_gene: TRBV6-2/TRBV6-3
j_gene: TRBJ1-5
d_gene: -

CDR3aa: ASSRTDRGHGYT
v_gene: TRBV5-4
j_gene: TRBJ1-2
d_gene: TRBD1

CDR3aa: ASSDRAERETQY
v_gene: TRBV5-4
j_gene: TRBJ2-5
d_gene: TRBD1

CDR3aa: ASAPTIDQPQH
v_gene: TRBV7-9
j_gene: TRBJ1-5
d_gene: -

CDR3aa: ASSDGDRATDTQY
v_gene: TRBV6-4
j_gene: TRBJ2-3
d_gene: TRBD1

CDR3aa: ASRPPTDGYT
v_gene: TRBV7-9
j_gene: TRBJ1-2
d_gene: -

CDR3aa: ASSPDRSSGANVLT
v_gene: TRBV27
j_gene: TRBJ2-6
d_gene: -

CDR3aa: AISDRGETEFNEQF
v_gene: TRBV10-3
j_gene: TRBJ2-1
d_gene: -

CDR3aa: ASSYGTGGTEAF
v_gene: TRBV6-5
j_gene: TRBJ1-1
d_gene: TRBD1

CDR3aa: ASSISLTILYNEQF
v_gene: TRBV19
j_gene: TRBJ2-1
d_gene: -

CDR3aa: ASSVAAQITGELF
v_gene: TRBV9
j_gene: TRBJ2-2
d_gene: -

CDR3aa: ASSQEAGEETQY
v_gene: TRBV3-1/TRBV3-2
j_gene: TRBJ2-5
d_gene: TRBD2

CDR3aa: ASSPLAGASTDTQY
v_gene: TRBV9
j_gene: TRBJ2-3
d_gene: TRBD2

CDR3aa: ASSPVAPVGQY
v_gene: TRBV7-2
j_gene: TRBJ2-7
d_gene: -

CDR3aa: ASSPGQETPYEQY
v_gene: TRBV27
j_gene: TRBJ2-7
d_gene: -

CDR3aa: ASSLWGREDTEAF
v_gene: TRBV11-1
j_gene: TRBJ1-1
d_gene: -

CDR3aa: ASSQVGGTTSYEQY
v_gene: TRBV3-1/TRBV3-2
j_gene: TRBJ2-7
d_gene: -

CDR3aa: ASTSQRIRGETQY
v_gene: TRBV2
j_gene: TRBJ2-5
d_gene: TRBD1

CDR3aa: AWSIYSNQPQH
v_gene: TRBV30
j_gene: TRBJ1-5
d_gene: -

CDR3aa: ASSLSGGTYNEQF
v_gene: TRBV5-1
j_gene: TRBJ2-1
d_gene: -

CDR3aa: ASSRVAGGPGDEQF
v_gene: TRBV4-2
j_gene: TRBJ2-1
d_gene: TRBD2

CDR3aa: ASSLEVKVYEQY
v_gene: TRBV5-1
j_gene: TRBJ2-7
d_gene: -

CDR3aa: ASTPDRWDTGELF
v_gene: TRBV5-4
j_gene: TRBJ2-2
d_gene: -